Listed below are T cell receptor beta chains from one sample, sequenced in a study of Ad26.COV2.S vaccination and SARS-CoV-2 variants. The table came from immunoSEQ multiplex PCR; TCRdb's copy has only in-frame clones and leaves some out. The sample has hundreds of thousands of clones, 75% to 90% seen once. Sequences were derived from peripheral blood, sampled in a trial of Ad26.COV2.S vaccine versus placebo. These receptors originate from a person aged 18 to 59 who received the Ad26.COV2.S COVID-19 vaccine or a placebo. CDR3s include the opening cysteine and the closing phenylalanine or tryptophan. The D gene is left open where the match is weak. Expanded clones are given a class, and other clones once, few, many or no size at all.

clone_size j_call v_call d_call cdr3_aa cdr3_nt
NA TRBJ2-1 TRBV7-9 NA CASSPGNSYNEQFF TGTGCCAGCAGCCCAGGGAACTCCTACAATGAGCAGTTCTTC
NA TRBJ2-7 TRBV28 TRBD1 CASSRNGQGMTYEQYF TGTGCCAGCAGCAGAAACGGACAGGGGATGACCTACGAGCAGTACTTC
NA TRBJ1-1 TRBV11-2 NA CASSKGPATEAFF TGTGCCAGCAGCAAGGGACCAGCAACTGAAGCTTTCTTT
NA TRBJ2-7 TRBV4-1 TRBD1 CASSQDWGQGGGSYEQYF TGCGCCAGCAGCCAAGATTGGGGACAGGGCGGGGGCTCCTACGAGCAGTACTTC
NA TRBJ2-3 TRBV5-1 NA CASRSQDYTDTQYF TGCGCCAGCAGGAGTCAAGACTACACAGATACGCAGTATTTT
NA TRBJ2-1 TRBV27 NA CASSFVGNEQFF TGTGCCAGCAGTTTCGTTGGCAATGAGCAGTTCTTC
NA TRBJ2-1 TRBV7-2 TRBD1 CASSLDPDRGYNEQFF TGTGCCAGCAGCTTAGATCCCGACAGGGGGTACAATGAGCAGTTCTTC
once TRBJ2-3 TRBV9 NA CASSPRGGLGEDTQYF TGTGCCAGCAGCCCAAGAGGGGGGCTCGGCGAGGATACGCAGTATTTT
once TRBJ2-7 TRBV5-1 TRBD1 CASSTGQVPGEQYF TGCGCCAGCAGCACTGGACAGGTCCCGGGTGAGCAGTACTTC
NA TRBJ1-1 TRBV4-2 TRBD1 CASISGTGSTEAFF TGTGCCAGCATATCCGGGACAGGGAGCACTGAAGCTTTCTTT
NA TRBJ2-2 TRBV7-3 TRBD1 CASSSSVTGAAGELFF TGTGCCAGCAGCTCTAGCGTGACAGGGGCGGCCGGGGAGCTGTTTTTT
NA TRBJ1-6 TRBV28 NA CASSEQVTNSPLHF TGTGCCAGCAGTGAACAGGTGACTAATTCACCCCTCCACTTT
NA TRBJ1-5 TRBV6-6 NA CASSYVQGNQPQHF TGTGCCAGCAGTTACGTACAGGGCAATCAGCCCCAGCATTTT
NA TRBJ1-6 TRBV10-2 TRBD1 CASSESGAGGTLGSPLHF TGCGCCAGCAGTGAGTCGGGGGCAGGGGGTACTCTCGGGTCACCCCTCCACTTT
NA TRBJ2-1 TRBV5-4 NA CASSEARNEQFF TGTGCCAGCAGTGAGGCCAGGAATGAGCAGTTCTTC
NA TRBJ2-1 TRBV11-2 TRBD1 CASSSDRGGIHEQFF TGTGCCAGCAGCTCGGACAGGGGCGGCATTCATGAGCAGTTCTTC
NA TRBJ1-4 TRBV7-9 TRBD1 CASSLVGGGEKLFF TGTGCCAGCAGCTTAGTAGGGGGCGGTGAAAAACTGTTTTTT
NA TRBJ2-1 TRBV10-2 NA CASSESGIHNEQFF TGCGCCAGCAGTGAGTCCGGCATTCACAATGAGCAGTTCTTC
NA TRBJ1-2 TRBV27 NA CASSRQGDYGYTF TGTGCCAGCAGTAGGCAGGGTGACTATGGCTACACCTTC
NA TRBJ2-6 TRBV28 TRBD1 CASSFAGTGRTGANVLTF TGTGCCAGCAGTTTCGCCGGGACAGGAAGAACTGGGGCCAACGTCCTGACTTTC
NA TRBJ2-7 TRBV7-2 NA CASSLMQGIAYEQYF TGTGCCAGCAGCTTAATGCAGGGGATCGCCTACGAGCAGTACTTC
NA TRBJ2-7 TRBV28 NA CASSLVGYEQYF TGTGCCAGCAGTTTAGTAGGGTACGAGCAGTACTTC
NA TRBJ1-1 TRBV10-3 NA CAISEATDEAFF TGTGCCATCAGTGAGGCGACAGATGAAGCTTTCTTT
NA TRBJ1-1 TRBV4-2 NA CASSPSNTEAFF TGTGCCAGCAGCCCTTCGAACACTGAAGCTTTCTTT
NA TRBJ2-3 TRBV24-1 TRBD2 CATSDKLAGGTDTQYF TGTGCCACCAGTGATAAACTAGCGGGAGGGACAGATACGCAGTATTTT
NA TRBJ2-5 TRBV13 TRBD2 CASSLHTTSGGAGETQYF TGTGCCAGCAGCCTCCATACGACTAGCGGGGGGGCTGGGGAGACCCAGTACTTC
once TRBJ2-7 TRBV4-3 TRBD1 CASSQARDRVYEQYF TGCGCCAGCAGCCAAGCCCGGGACAGGGTCTACGAGCAGTACTTC
NA TRBJ2-7 TRBV7-2 NA CASSPPGQSSYEQYF TGTGCCAGCAGCCCCCCAGGACAGAGCTCCTACGAGCAGTACTTC